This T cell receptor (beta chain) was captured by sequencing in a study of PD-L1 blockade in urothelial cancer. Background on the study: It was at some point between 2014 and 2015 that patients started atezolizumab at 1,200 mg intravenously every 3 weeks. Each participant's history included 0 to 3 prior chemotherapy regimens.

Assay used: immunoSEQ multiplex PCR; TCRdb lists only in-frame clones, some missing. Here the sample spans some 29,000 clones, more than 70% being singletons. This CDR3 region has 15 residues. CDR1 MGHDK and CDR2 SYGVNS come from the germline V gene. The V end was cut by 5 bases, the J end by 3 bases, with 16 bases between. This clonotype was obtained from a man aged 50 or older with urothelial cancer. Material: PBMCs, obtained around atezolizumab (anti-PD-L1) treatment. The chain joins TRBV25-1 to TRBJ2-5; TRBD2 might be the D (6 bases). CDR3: CASSTPTGDKETQYF. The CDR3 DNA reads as TGTGCCAGCAGTACCCCGACGGGGGATAAAGAGACCCAGTACTTC. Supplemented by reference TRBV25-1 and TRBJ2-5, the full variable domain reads EADIYQTPRYLVIGTGKKITLECSQTMGHDKMYWYQQDPGMELHLIHYSYGVNSTEKGDLSSESTVSRIRTEHFPLTLESARPSHTSQYLCASSTPTGDKETQYFGPGTRLLVL.